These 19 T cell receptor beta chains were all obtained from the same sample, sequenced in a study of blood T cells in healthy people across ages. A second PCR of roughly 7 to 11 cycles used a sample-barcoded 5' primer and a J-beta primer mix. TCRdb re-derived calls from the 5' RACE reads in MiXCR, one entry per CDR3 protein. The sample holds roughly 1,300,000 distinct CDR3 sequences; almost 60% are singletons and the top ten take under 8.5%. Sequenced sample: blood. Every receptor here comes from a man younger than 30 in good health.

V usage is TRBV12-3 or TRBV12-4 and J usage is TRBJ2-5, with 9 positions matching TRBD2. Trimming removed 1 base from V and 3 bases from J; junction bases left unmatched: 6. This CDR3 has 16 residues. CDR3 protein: CASSLGTSAEEETQYF. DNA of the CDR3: TGTGCCAGCAGTTTAGGGACTAGCGCGGAAGAAGAGACCCAGTACTTC.

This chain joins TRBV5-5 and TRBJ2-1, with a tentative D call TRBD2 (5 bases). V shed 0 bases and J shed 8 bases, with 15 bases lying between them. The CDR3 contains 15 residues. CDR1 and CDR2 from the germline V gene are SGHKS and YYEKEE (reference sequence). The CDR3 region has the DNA TGTGCCAGCAGCTTGGTCGCAGCGGATTCCGATGAGCAGTTCTTC. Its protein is CASSLVAADSDEQFF.

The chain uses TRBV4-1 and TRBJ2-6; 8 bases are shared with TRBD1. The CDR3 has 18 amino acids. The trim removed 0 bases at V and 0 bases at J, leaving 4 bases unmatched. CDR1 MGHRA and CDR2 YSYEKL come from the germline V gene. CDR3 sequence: CASSQDRDRYSGANVLTF. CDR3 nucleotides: TGCGCCAGCAGCCAAGATCGGGACAGGTACTCTGGGGCCAACGTCCTGACTTTC.

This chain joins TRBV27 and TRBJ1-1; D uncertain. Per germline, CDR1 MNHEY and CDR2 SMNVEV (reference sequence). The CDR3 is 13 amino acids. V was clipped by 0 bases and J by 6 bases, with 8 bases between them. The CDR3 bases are TGTGCCAGCAGTTTATCGAAGGCGGCTGAAGCTTTCTTT. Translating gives CASSLSKAAEAFF.

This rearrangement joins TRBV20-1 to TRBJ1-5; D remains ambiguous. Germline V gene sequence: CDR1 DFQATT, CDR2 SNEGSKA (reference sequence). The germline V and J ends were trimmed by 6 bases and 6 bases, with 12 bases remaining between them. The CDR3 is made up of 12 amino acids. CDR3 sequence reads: CSAGRAGQPQHF. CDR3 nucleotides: TGCAGTGCAGGAAGGGCGGGTCAGCCCCAGCATTTT.

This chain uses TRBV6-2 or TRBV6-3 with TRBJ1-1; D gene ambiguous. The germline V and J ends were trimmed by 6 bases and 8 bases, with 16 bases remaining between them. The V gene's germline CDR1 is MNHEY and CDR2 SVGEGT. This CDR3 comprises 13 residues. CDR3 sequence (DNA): TGTGCCAGCAGACTCGCTGAACAAGTGGAAGCTTTCTTT. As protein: CASRLAEQVEAFF.

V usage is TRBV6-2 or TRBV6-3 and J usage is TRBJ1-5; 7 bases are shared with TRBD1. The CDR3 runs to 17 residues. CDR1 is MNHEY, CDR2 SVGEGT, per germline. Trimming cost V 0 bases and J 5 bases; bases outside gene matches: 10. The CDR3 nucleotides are TGTGCCAGCAGTTACTCGGCCAGGGGGGCGAGATATCAGCCCCAGCATTTT. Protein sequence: CASSYSARGARYQPQHF.

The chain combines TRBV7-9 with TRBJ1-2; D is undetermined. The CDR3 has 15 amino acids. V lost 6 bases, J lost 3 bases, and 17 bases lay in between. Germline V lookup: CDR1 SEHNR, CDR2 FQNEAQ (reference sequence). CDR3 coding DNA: TGTGCCAGCAGAAACCCGACGGGGAACGACTATGGCTACACCTTC. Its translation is CASRNPTGNDYGYTF.

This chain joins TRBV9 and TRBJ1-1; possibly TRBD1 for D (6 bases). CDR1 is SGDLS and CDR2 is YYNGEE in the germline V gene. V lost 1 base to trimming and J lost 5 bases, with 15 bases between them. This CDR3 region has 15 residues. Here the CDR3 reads CASSVSQGRRTEAFF. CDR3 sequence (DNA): TGTGCCAGCAGCGTAAGCCAGGGGCGGCGGACTGAAGCTTTCTTT.

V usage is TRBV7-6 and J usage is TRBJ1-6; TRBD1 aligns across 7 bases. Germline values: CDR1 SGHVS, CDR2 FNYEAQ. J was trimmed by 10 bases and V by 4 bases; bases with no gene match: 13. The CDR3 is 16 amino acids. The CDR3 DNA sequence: TGTGCCAGCAGCTCATTCCCCGGGACAGAACTCTCACCCCTCCACTTT. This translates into CASSSFPGTELSPLHF.

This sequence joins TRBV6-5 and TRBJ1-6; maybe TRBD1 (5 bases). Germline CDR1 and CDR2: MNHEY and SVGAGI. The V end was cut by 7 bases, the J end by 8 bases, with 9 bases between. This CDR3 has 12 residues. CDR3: CASKTADSPLHF. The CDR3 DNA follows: TGTGCCAGCAAGACAGCTGATTCACCCCTCCACTTT.

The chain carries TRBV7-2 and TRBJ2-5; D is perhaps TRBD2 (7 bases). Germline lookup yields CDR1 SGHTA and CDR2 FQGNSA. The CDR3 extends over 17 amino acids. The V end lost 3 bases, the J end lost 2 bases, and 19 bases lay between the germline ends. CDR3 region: CASSFGYGGRKQETQYF. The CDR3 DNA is TGTGCCAGCAGCTTCGGGTACGGGGGGCGTAAACAAGAGACCCAGTACTTC.

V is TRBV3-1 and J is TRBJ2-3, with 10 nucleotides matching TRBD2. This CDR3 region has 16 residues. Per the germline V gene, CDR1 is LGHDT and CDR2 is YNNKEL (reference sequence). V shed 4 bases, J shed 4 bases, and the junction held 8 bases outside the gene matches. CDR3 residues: CASSLLAGASADTQYF. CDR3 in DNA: TGTGCCAGCAGCCTTCTAGCGGGGGCGAGCGCAGATACGCAGTATTTT.

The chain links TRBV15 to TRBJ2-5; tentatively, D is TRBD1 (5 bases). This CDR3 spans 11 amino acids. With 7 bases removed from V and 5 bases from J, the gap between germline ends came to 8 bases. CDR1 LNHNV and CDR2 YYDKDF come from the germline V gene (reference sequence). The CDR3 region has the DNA TGTGCCACCAAAGCAGGGGAGACCCAGTACTTC. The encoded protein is CATKAGETQYF.

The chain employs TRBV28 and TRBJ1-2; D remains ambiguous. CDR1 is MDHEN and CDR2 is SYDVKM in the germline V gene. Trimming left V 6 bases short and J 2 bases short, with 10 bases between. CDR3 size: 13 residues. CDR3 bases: TGTGCCAGCAGGGGTAGCAGGAACTATGGCTACACCTTC. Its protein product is CASRGSRNYGYTF.

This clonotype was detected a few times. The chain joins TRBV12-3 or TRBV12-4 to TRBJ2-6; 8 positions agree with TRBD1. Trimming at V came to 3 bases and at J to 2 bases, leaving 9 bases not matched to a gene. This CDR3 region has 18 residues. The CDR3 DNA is TGTGCCAGCAGTTTTGGCCAGGGGGCGCCCCCTGGGGCCAACGTCCTGACTTTC. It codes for CASSFGQGAPPGANVLTF.

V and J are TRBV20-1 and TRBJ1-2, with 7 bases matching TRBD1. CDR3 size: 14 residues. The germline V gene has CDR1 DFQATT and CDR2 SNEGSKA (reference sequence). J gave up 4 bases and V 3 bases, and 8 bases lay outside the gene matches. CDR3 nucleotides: TGCAGTGCTAGCATTAGGGACAGTTTCTATGGCTACACCTTC. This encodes CSASIRDSFYGYTF.

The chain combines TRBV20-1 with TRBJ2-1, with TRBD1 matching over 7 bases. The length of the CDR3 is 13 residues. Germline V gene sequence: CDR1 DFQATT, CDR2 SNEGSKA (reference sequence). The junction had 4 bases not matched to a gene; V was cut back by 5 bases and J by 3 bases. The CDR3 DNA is TGCAGTGCTGAAGGGACAGACTACAATGAGCAGTTCTTC. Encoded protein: CSAEGTDYNEQFF.

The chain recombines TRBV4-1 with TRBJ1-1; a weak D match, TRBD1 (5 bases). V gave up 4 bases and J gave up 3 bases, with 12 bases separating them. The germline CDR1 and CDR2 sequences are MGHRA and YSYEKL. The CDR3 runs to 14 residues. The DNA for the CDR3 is TGCGCCAGCAGCCCGGACCCCAGGGACACTGAAGCTTTCTTT. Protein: CASSPDPRDTEAFF.